This TCR beta chain is drawn from a study of cytomegalovirus exposure and HLA in healthy donors. Study-wide findings and caveats: Later analysis showed TCR association rates varying by HLA locus, highest for DRB1 and lowest for HLA-C. As was reported, the classifier diagnosed cytomegalovirus status with high specificity and sensitivity.

Amplification used 60 Vbeta primers and 13 Jbeta primers. Data came from immunoSEQ multiplex PCR; TCRdb stores just in-frame clones and leaves some out. The repertoire holds under 200,000 clones, just under 80% seen once, with over 0.95% in the top ten. As concerns this clone: The antigen remains unidentified.

The CDR3 covers 18 residues. In germline, CDR1 is GTSNPN, CDR2 SVGIG (reference sequence). Trimming shortened V by 0 bases and J by 4 bases, and 22 bases separated the two germline ends. The specimen was PBMCs. This sequence originates from a woman aged 45-59 years in good health and CMV-seronegative. The J gene is TRBJ2-1, the V gene TRBV30, with D tentatively TRBD1 (6 bases). The CDR3 coding sequence is TGTGCCTGGAGTGTATTTTTAGGTAGGACAGCCTTATACAATGAGCAGTTCTTC. Protein product: CAWSVFLGRTALYNEQFF.